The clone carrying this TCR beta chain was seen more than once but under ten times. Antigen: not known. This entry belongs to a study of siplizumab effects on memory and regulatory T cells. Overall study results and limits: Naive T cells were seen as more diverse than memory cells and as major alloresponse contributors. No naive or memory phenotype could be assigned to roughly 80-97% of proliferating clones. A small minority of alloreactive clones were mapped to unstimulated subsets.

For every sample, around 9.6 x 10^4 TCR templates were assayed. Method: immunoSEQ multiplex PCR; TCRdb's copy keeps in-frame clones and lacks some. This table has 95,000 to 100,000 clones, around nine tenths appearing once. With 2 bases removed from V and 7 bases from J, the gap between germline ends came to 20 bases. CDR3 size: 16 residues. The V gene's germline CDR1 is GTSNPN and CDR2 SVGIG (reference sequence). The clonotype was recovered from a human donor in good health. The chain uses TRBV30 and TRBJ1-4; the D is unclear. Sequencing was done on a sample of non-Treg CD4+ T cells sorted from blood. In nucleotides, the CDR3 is TGTGCCTGGAGTCGGTCCATGAACGGACTAACTGAAAAACTGTTTTTT. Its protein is CAWSRSMNGLTEKLFF.